One and the same sample provided the 16 T cell receptor beta chains below, sequenced in a study of graft-versus-host responses after intestinal transplantation (dated by TCRdb to the early 2020s). What the time point label conveys for this sample: cells obtained before transplantation from donor or recipient. Library preparation employed the immunoSEQ multiplex PCR assay. Imported from immuneACCESS, the table was reduced by TCRdb to in-frame sequences with V and J called. These copies leave out some clones; in studies compared against another copy, an unresolved V gene accounts for under half, and the cause of the remainder is not known. The sample includes more than 90,000 clones, with around nine tenths observed a single time. 0.2% to 0.25% of the sample belongs to the ten largest clones. Their recognized antigens are unknown. The sample consisted of unstimulated CD4+ T cells sorted from spleen or lymph node cells, taken before transplant. The receptors come from a human donor who was the organ donor for an intestinal transplant.

CDR3: CASTHSGISYEQYF. The CDR3 DNA reads as TGTGCCAGCACTCATTCCGGGATCTCCTACGAGCAGTACTTC. V usage is TRBV6-9 and J usage is TRBJ2-7; a possible D gene is TRBD2 (5 bases). V was trimmed by 7 bases and J by 0 bases, leaving 13 bases between them. The CDR3 runs to 14 residues. In germline, CDR1 is MNHGY, CDR2 SVAAGI.

J is TRBJ1-1 and V is TRBV6-6; possibly TRBD1 for D (5 bases). Deletions cut 6 bases from V and 6 bases from J, with 14 bases between. Germline V gene sequence: CDR1 MNHNY, CDR2 SVGAGI (reference sequence). The CDR3 runs 13 residues. CDR3 coding DNA: TGTGCCAGCAGCAGGAGTCTGGGGGCTGAAGCTTTCTTT. Protein: CASSRSLGAEAFF.

Note on this clone: Other nucleotide sequences in the sample specify the same CDR3. The chain employs TRBV27 and TRBJ1-5; unclear D gene. CDR3 size: 12 residues. The germline gives CDR1 MNHEY, CDR2 SMNVEV (reference sequence). Trimming stripped 2 bases from V and 6 bases from J, with 5 bases between. As DNA, the CDR3 is TGTGCCAGCAGTTTACTCGGTCAGCCCCAGCATTTT. Translation: CASSLLGQPQHF.

The chain joins TRBV9 to TRBJ2-1, with 8 bases identical to TRBD2. V shed 4 bases and J 6 bases; nucleotides not matched to a gene: 15. CDR1 is SGDLS, CDR2 YYNGEE, per germline. The CDR3 is 17 amino acids. The CDR3, as DNA: TGTGCCAGCAGCATCAACAGGGTCACGAGCGGGGGCAATGAGCAGTTCTTC. Encoded protein: CASSINRVTSGGNEQFF.

This chain connects TRBV9 to TRBJ2-7; 8 bases line up with TRBD2. Germline V lookup: CDR1 SGDLS, CDR2 YYNGEE. Trimming cost V 4 bases and J 1 base; bases outside gene matches: 10. The CDR3 is 16 amino acids. The CDR3 region is CASSPRGTSASYEQYF. DNA of the CDR3: TGTGCCAGCAGCCCACGAGGGACTAGTGCGTCCTACGAGCAGTACTTC.

Points on this clone: The sample contains more than one DNA sequence encoding this CDR3. The genes are TRBV10-2 and TRBJ1-5; TRBD1 matches 9 bases. Unmatched junction bases numbered 3, after V lost 6 bases and J lost 6 bases. This CDR3 region has 13 residues. The germline V gene encodes CDR1 WSHSY and CDR2 SAAADI. This CDR3 reads CASRGQGGQPQHF. CDR3 DNA: TGCGCCAGCAGGGGACAGGGAGGTCAGCCCCAGCATTTT.

This chain uses TRBV28 with TRBJ1-2; D perhaps matches TRBD1 (5 bases). Germline V gene sequence: CDR1 MDHEN, CDR2 SYDVKM. The V end lost 7 bases, the J end lost 4 bases, and 22 bases lay between the germline ends. This CDR3 has 16 amino acids. CDR3 residues: CASTGVGGSLFYGYTF. For the CDR3, the DNA is TGTGCCAGCACAGGAGTCGGGGGGTCCCTGTTCTATGGCTACACCTTC.

The chain has TRBV19 and TRBJ2-7; D remains ambiguous. Between the trimmed V and J ends, which lost 5 bases and 3 bases, there was a span of 14 bases. Germline V gene sequence: CDR1 LNHDA, CDR2 SQIVND (reference sequence). CDR3 size: 14 residues. CDR3 sequence (DNA): TGTGCCAGTAGTCCCTCTCATCCTATCTACGAGCAGTACTTC. Residues: CASSPSHPIYEQYF.

V usage is TRBV28 and J usage is TRBJ1-2; no firm D call. The CDR3 length is 14 residues. The V end was cut by 10 bases, the J end by 4 bases, with 19 bases between. In germline, CDR1 is MDHEN, CDR2 SYDVKM. CDR3 sequence: CAIWPGSEVYGYTF. In DNA, the CDR3 is TGTGCCATTTGGCCGGGCAGCGAAGTCTATGGCTACACCTTC.

The chain has TRBV7-6 and TRBJ2-7; maybe TRBD1 (6 bases). Deletions cut 3 bases from V and 6 bases from J, with 18 bases between. The CDR3 totals 15 residues. Germline lookup yields CDR1 SGHVS and CDR2 FNYEAQ. CDR3 nucleotides: TGTGCCAGCAGCTTTAGCCGGGACATCGGAAGCGAGCAGTACTTC. This sequence encodes CASSFSRDIGSEQYF.

The chain combines TRBV9 with TRBJ2-5; maybe TRBD1 (7 bases). The CDR3 contains 17 residues. Per the germline V gene, CDR1 is SGDLS and CDR2 is YYNGEE. Trimming removed 4 bases from V and 5 bases from J, with 24 bases in between. CDR3 coding DNA: TGTGCCAGCAGCCCAACCAGATCGACAGGGACTGGGGAGACCCAGTACTTC. Translation: CASSPTRSTGTGETQYF.

Regarding this clone: One end of the junction does not line up with germline, which may come from a read error. This CDR3 is also generated by other DNA sequences in the sample. The J gene is TRBJ2-6, the V gene TRBV15; D is unclear. This CDR3 is built from 14 residues. Looked up from germline, CDR1 is LNHNV and CDR2 is YYDKDF (reference sequence). The CDR3 DNA reads as TGTGCCACCAGCAGGGGCTCTGGAGCCAACGTCCTGACTTTC. Protein sequence: CATSRGSGANVLTF. The whole variable domain, remainder taken from reference TRBV15 and TRBJ2-6, is DAMVIQNPRYQVTQFGKPVTLSCSQTLNHNVMYWYQQKSSQAPKLLFHYYDKDFNNEADTPDNFQSRRPNTSFCFLDIRSPGLGDTAMYLCATSRGSGANVLTFGAGSRLTVL.

This clone was counted between two and nine times. The chain is built from TRBV11-3 and TRBJ2-2, with 8 positions matching TRBD2. Germline CDR1 is SGHNT and CDR2 is YENEEA. The CDR3 runs 15 residues. With 1 base clipped from V and 7 bases from J, the junction kept 5 bases outside the gene matches. The DNA for the CDR3 is TGTGCCAGCAGCTTAGCAGCGGGAGTGGTCGGGGAGCTGTTTTTT. It codes for CASSLAAGVVGELFF. Based on the CDR3 plus reference TRBV11-3 and TRBJ2-2, the full variable domain is EAGVVQSPRYKIIEKKQPVAFWCNPISGHNTLYWYLQNLGQGPELLIRYENEEAVDDSQLPKDRFSAERLKGVDSTLKIQPAELGDSAVYLCASSLAAGVVGELFFGEGSRLTVL.

This clone has a handful of counts. The J gene is TRBJ2-7, the V gene TRBV30; no definite D call. CDR1 and CDR2 from the germline V gene are GTSNPN and SVGIG (reference sequence). Trimming took off 0 bases at V and 2 bases at J, with 2 bases between the two ends. This CDR3 contains 11 residues. CDR3 amino acids: CAWSVAYEQYF. In DNA form, the CDR3 reads TGTGCCTGGAGTGTGGCCTACGAGCAGTACTTC.

J is TRBJ1-5 and V is TRBV15; D may be TRBD1 (5 bases). This CDR3 contains 15 residues. Trimming cost V 3 bases and J 2 bases, with 11 bases left between them. Germline assignment: CDR1 LNHNV and CDR2 YYDKDF (reference sequence). The CDR3 sequence: CATSSLGEGNQPQHF. CDR3 nucleotides: TGTGCCACCAGCAGCTTGGGGGAGGGCAATCAGCCCCAGCATTTT.

The gene calls are TRBV5-1 and TRBJ2-1, with TRBD2 matching over 14 bases. V trimming: 5 bases; J trimming: 7 bases; junction bases outside the gene matches: 5. Germline V gene lookup returns CDR1 SGHRS and CDR2 YFSETQ. The CDR3 runs 15 residues. In DNA form, the CDR3 reads TGCGCCAGCAGTTGGGGGACTAGCGGGAGTAATGAGCAGTTCTTC. This translates into CASSWGTSGSNEQFF.